The clone carrying this T cell receptor beta chain was observed a handful of times. Its cognate antigen is unknown. This entry comes from a study of T cells in Graves' hyperthyroidism and ophthalmopathy. Amplification of TCR beta CDR3 regions used RNA as the template. TCR CDR3 regions were first amplified by RT-PCR with HTBI primers. One entry per CDR3 protein results from TCRdb running MiXCR on the multiplex PCR reads. The data hold about 640,000 distinct CDR3 sequences, with under 25% observed a single time. The germline CDR1 and CDR2 sequences are LNHDA and SQIVND (reference sequence). The CDR3 contains 15 residues. V lost 10 bases to trimming and J lost 0 bases, with 16 bases between them. The PBMCs were sourced from fresh peripheral blood (about 9.7 ml). Study-wide points: Separation of ophthalmopathy from stable hyperthyroidism was achieved by a 13 V-J model. Researchers found most expanded thyroid clonotypes above 0.001 in blood as well.

The sequence came from a man aged 25 to 40 with Graves' ophthalmopathy. The rearrangement joins TRBV19 to TRBJ2-1, with D uncertain. The sample consisted of blood. The CDR3 here is CATEARWNSYNEQFF. The DNA of the CDR3 is TGTGCCACGGAAGCGAGGTGGAACTCCTACAATGAGCAGTTCTTC. The full variable domain, with the rest looked up from reference TRBV19 and TRBJ2-1, is DGGITQSPKYLFRKEGQNVTLSCEQNLNHDAMYWYRQDPGQGLRLIYYSQIVNDFQKGDIAEGYSVSREKKESFPLTVTSAQKNPTAFYLCATEARWNSYNEQFFGPGTRLTVL.